This entry is about one T cell receptor (beta chain). Other nucleotide sequences in the sample specify the same CDR3. This entry belongs to a study of cytomegalovirus exposure and HLA in healthy donors. Germline CDR1 SEHNR, CDR2 FQNEAQ (reference sequence). The CDR3 is 12 amino acids. Trimming removed 5 bases at V and 3 bases at J, with 8 bases between. Primers included in the PCR were 60 Vbeta and 13 Jbeta primers. Profiling relied on immunoSEQ multiplex PCR, and the TCRdb table lists in-frame clones only, not all of them. The data show approximately 85,000 clones, 80% seen once. This TCR was recovered from a man between 45 and 60 years old in good health and CMV-seropositive. V usage is TRBV7-9 and J usage is TRBJ2-7, with D hard to call. The sequenced sample was PBMCs. The DNA for the CDR3 is TGTGCCAGCAGCCCAACGGGCTACGAGCAGTACTTC. Amino acids: CASSPTGYEQYF.